The 22 T cell receptor beta chains reported below all come from one sample, sequenced in a study of control samples from healthy donors and cancer patients. The data were produced by immunoSEQ multiplex PCR, yet TCRdb's version contains in-frame clones alone and is incomplete. The sample lists 20,000 to 30,000 clones, roughly 88% occurring once. The source material was PBMCs. The receptor set was obtained from a middle-aged man with lung cancer.

This clone came up once. J is TRBJ1-2 and V is TRBV7-2; D not resolved. CDR3 size: 14 residues. Germline CDR1 reads SGHTA; CDR2 reads FQGNSA. Deletions cut 5 bases from V and 3 bases from J, with 13 bases between. The CDR3 DNA follows: TGTGCCAGCAGCACTTACCTGGTAGACTATGGCTACACCTTC. It yields the protein CASSTYLVDYGYTF.

The V gene is TRBV6-1, the J gene TRBJ1-2; D is possibly TRBD1 (5 bases). The CDR3 is 16 residues long. CDR1 and CDR2 (germline): MNHNS, SASEGT. V lost 3 bases, J lost 4 bases, and 18 bases lay in between. As DNA, the CDR3 is TGTGCCAGCAGTGATTGGGACCCAACACATGGCTATGGCTACACCTTC. Its translation: CASSDWDPTHGYGYTF.

The rearrangement uses TRBV11-3 and TRBJ1-1; D is uncertain. CDR1 is SGHNT, CDR2 YENEEA, per germline. V was pared by 3 bases and J by 3 bases, with 8 bases between. The CDR3 contains 13 residues. The CDR3 DNA reads as TGTGCCAGCAGCTTCTCAATGTACACTGAAGCTTTCTTT. It yields the protein CASSFSMYTEAFF.

The genes are TRBV7-9 and TRBJ2-1; 8 nucleotides agree with TRBD1. The CDR3 consists of 16 residues. Trimming removed 4 bases from V and 2 bases from J; junction bases left unmatched: 7. Germline V CDR1 and CDR2: SEHNR, FQNEAQ (reference sequence). The CDR3 protein is CASSSGQGGPYNEQFF. CDR3 sequence (DNA): TGTGCCAGCAGCTCAGGACAGGGTGGCCCCTACAATGAGCAGTTCTTC.

The chain employs TRBV6-2 or TRBV6-3 and TRBJ2-7; unclear D gene. The V end was cut by 5 bases, the J end by 4 bases, with 18 bases between. The germline gives CDR1 MNHEY, CDR2 SVGEGT. The CDR3 runs 15 residues. The chain's CDR3 is CASSTHGRVRYEQYF. In DNA form, the CDR3 reads TGTGCCAGCAGTACACACGGACGGGTCCGGTACGAGCAGTACTTC.

The CDR3 sequence: CASSRAGGYTEAFF. CDR3 sequence (DNA): TGTGCCAGCAGCCGCGCTGGGGGGTACACTGAAGCTTTCTTT. The chain couples TRBV28 to TRBJ1-1, with D tentatively TRBD1 (5 bases). The germline V gene has CDR1 MDHEN and CDR2 SYDVKM. V lost 6 bases and J lost 3, with 14 bases in between. The CDR3 has 14 amino acids.

This clone has more than one count but fewer than ten. The V and J genes are TRBV7-8 and TRBJ1-5; D remains ambiguous. Trimming left V 1 base short and J 6 bases short, with 7 bases between. Germline loops: CDR1 SGHVS, CDR2 FQNEAQ. This CDR3 is 13 amino acids long. Written as DNA, the CDR3 is TGTGCCAGCAGCTTAGAATGGGGTCAGCCCCAGCATTTT. Its protein is CASSLEWGQPQHF. Drawing the rest from reference TRBV7-8 and TRBJ1-5, the complete variable domain is GAGVSQSPRYKVAKRGQDVALRCDPISGHVSLFWYQQALGQGPEFLTYFQNEAQLDKSGLPSDRFFAERPEGSVSTLKIQRTQQEDSAVYLCASSLEWGQPQHFGDGTRLSIL.

The chain carries TRBV5-1 and TRBJ2-2; D perhaps matches TRBD2 (6 bases). The CDR3 is 16 residues long. Germline-derived CDR1 and CDR2 are SGHRS and YFSETQ. The V and J ends lost 4 bases and 6 bases respectively, with 19 bases between them. The CDR3 sequence: CASSTNPRGEAGELFF. The DNA for the CDR3 is TGCGCCAGCAGCACCAACCCTAGAGGGGAGGCCGGGGAGCTGTTTTTT.

This chain links TRBV27 with TRBJ1-4; no firm D call. This CDR3 is 15 amino acids long. Looked up from germline, CDR1 is MNHEY and CDR2 is SMNVEV (reference sequence). V was cut by 8 bases and J by 5 bases, with 18 bases left in between. This CDR3 reads CASGVPSRRNEKLFF. The CDR3 nucleotides are TGTGCCAGCGGGGTCCCCAGCCGGCGAAATGAAAAACTGTTTTTT.

This chain links TRBV9 with TRBJ2-1; 8 nucleotides agree with TRBD1. With V trimmed by 4 bases and J by 6 bases, 3 bases remained unmatched. The CDR3 contains 13 residues. In germline, CDR1 is SGDLS, CDR2 YYNGEE. The CDR3 loop is CASSFGQGNEQFF. CDR3 sequence (DNA): TGTGCCAGCAGCTTCGGACAGGGCAATGAGCAGTTCTTC.

J is TRBJ2-2 and V is TRBV6-1; D ambiguous. The V gene's germline CDR1 is MNHNS and CDR2 SASEGT. This CDR3 contains 13 residues. Trimming shortened V by 3 bases and J by 1 base, and 3 bases separated the two germline ends. Written as DNA, the CDR3 is TGTGCCAGCAGTGACAAGAACACCGGGGAGCTGTTTTTT. The encoded protein is CASSDKNTGELFF.

The sample holds one count of this clone. The chain combines TRBV19 with TRBJ2-7; D ambiguous. The CDR3 runs 15 residues. The germline V and J ends were trimmed by 3 bases and 3 bases, with 15 bases remaining between them. Germline V gives CDR1 LNHDA, CDR2 SQIVND (reference sequence). The CDR3 loop is CASSILPGRSYEQYF. CDR3 nucleotides: TGTGCCAGTAGTATCCTTCCCGGCAGAAGCTACGAGCAGTACTTC. The full variable domain, rest sourced from reference TRBV19 and TRBJ2-7, is DGGITQSPKYLFRKEGQNVTLSCEQNLNHDAMYWYRQDPGQGLRLIYYSQIVNDFQKGDIAEGYSVSREKKESFPLTVTSAQKNPTAFYLCASSILPGRSYEQYFGPGTRLTVT.

The chain uses TRBV7-5 and TRBJ2-7; the tabulated D call, TRBD1, remains unverified against the DNA. TRBV7-5 is a pseudogene locus. The CDR3 runs to 13 residues. The CDR3 loop is CARSIDHRREQYF. The CDR3 nucleotides read TGTGCCAGAAGCATAGACCACAGACGCGAGCAGTACTTC.

V usage is TRBV28 and J usage is TRBJ1-5; the D is unclear. The V end was cut by 5 bases, the J end by 4 bases, with 9 bases between. Germline V lookup: CDR1 MDHEN, CDR2 SYDVKM. CDR3 length equals 13 residues. The CDR3 DNA is TGTGCCAGCAGTGGTCCGGGTAATCAGCCCCAGCATTTT. As protein: CASSGPGNQPQHF. Together with reference TRBV28 and TRBJ1-5, the CDR3 gives the full variable domain: DVKVTQSSRYLVKRTGEKVFLECVQDMDHENMFWYRQDPGLGLRLIYFSYDVKMKEKGDIPEGYSVSREKKERFSLILESASTNQTSMYLCASSGPGNQPQHFGDGTRLSIL.

This clone was recorded only once. The chain carries TRBV7-2 and TRBJ2-1; no reliable D call. V lost 5 bases and J 8 bases, leaving 7 bases between the germline ends. Germline V gene data show CDR1 as SGHTA and CDR2 as FQGNSA. The CDR3 sequence is 11 residues long. The CDR3 protein is CASSQQYEQFF. Here the CDR3 DNA reads TGTGCCAGCAGCCAACAGTATGAGCAGTTCTTC.

This chain uses TRBV7-3 with TRBJ2-2, with D unresolved. Germline V gives CDR1 SGHTA, CDR2 FQGTGA. The CDR3 is 13 residues long. Trimming removed 4 bases at V and 1 base at J, with 4 bases between. The CDR3 nucleotides read TGTGCCAGCAGCTACCAGAACACCGGGGAGCTGTTTTTT. This encodes CASSYQNTGELFF. The whole variable domain, remainder taken from reference TRBV7-3 and TRBJ2-2, is GAGVSQTPSNKVTEKGKYVELRCDPISGHTALYWYRQSLGQGPEFLIYFQGTGAADDSGLPNDRFFAVRPEGSVSTLKIQRTERGDSAVYLCASSYQNTGELFFGEGSRLTVL.

V is TRBV19 and J is TRBJ1-2, with D unclear. V was clipped by 4 bases and J by 1 base, with 13 bases between them. Germline assignment: CDR1 LNHDA and CDR2 SQIVND (reference sequence). The CDR3 loop spans 15 amino acids. CDR3 sequence (DNA): TGTGCCAGTAGTAAGGCGGCAGCAAATAACTATGGCTACACCTTC. It codes for CASSKAAANNYGYTF. Combining the CDR3 with reference TRBV19 and TRBJ1-2 gives the whole variable domain DGGITQSPKYLFRKEGQNVTLSCEQNLNHDAMYWYRQDPGQGLRLIYYSQIVNDFQKGDIAEGYSVSREKKESFPLTVTSAQKNPTAFYLCASSKAAANNYGYTFGSGTRLTVV.

The V and J genes are TRBV9 and TRBJ2-1; D gene ambiguous. The CDR3 loop spans 12 amino acids. The V end lost 3 bases, the J end lost 3 bases, and 4 bases lay between the germline ends. Germline V lookup: CDR1 SGDLS, CDR2 YYNGEE. This CDR3 reads CASSGNYNEQFF. DNA of the CDR3: TGTGCCAGCAGCGGGAACTACAATGAGCAGTTCTTC.

This clone was recorded once. The chain is built from TRBV6-5 and TRBJ1-1; TRBD1 matches at 7 bases. V shed 6 bases and J 5 bases; nucleotides not matched to a gene: 12. Germline values: CDR1 MNHEY, CDR2 SVGAGI. The CDR3 consists of 15 residues. The CDR3 nucleotides read TGTGCCAGCAGATCAGGACAGGTGGTTGGGACTGAAGCTTTCTTT. Protein sequence: CASRSGQVVGTEAFF.

The rearrangement uses TRBV10-3 and TRBJ2-7; D is perhaps TRBD2 (5 bases). CDR1 is ENHRY, CDR2 SYGVKD, per germline. This CDR3 is 14 amino acids long. V shed 9 bases and J shed 1 base, with 16 bases lying between them. CDR3 sequence reads: CAIRTPQASYEQYF. Written as DNA, the CDR3 is TGTGCCATAAGGACTCCTCAGGCGTCCTACGAGCAGTACTTC.

In this sample, this clone turned up a few times. The chain couples TRBV5-6 to TRBJ1-6; 8 positions agree with TRBD1. Trimming removed 1 base from V and 7 bases from J; junction bases left unmatched: 4. Germline lookup yields CDR1 SGHDT and CDR2 YYEEEE. This CDR3 is 15 amino acids long. The CDR3 loop is CASSLFPGGNSPLHF. The DNA for the CDR3 is TGTGCCAGCAGCTTGTTTCCAGGGGGCAATTCACCCCTCCACTTT.

The rearrangement uses TRBV2 and TRBJ1-1; D call uncertain. Germline CDR1 and CDR2: SNHLY and FYNNEI. V was cut by 10 bases and J by 1 base, with 10 bases left in between. This CDR3 spans 12 amino acids. The CDR3 loop is CATLLWNTEAFF. In DNA, the CDR3 is TGTGCCACCCTGCTTTGGAACACTGAAGCTTTCTTT.